This T cell receptor beta chain is drawn from a study of identical twins (dated by TCRdb to between 2015 and 2016). With regard to the full study: The study deep-sequenced TCR alpha and beta repertoires from monozygotic twins, unrelated adults of various ages and cord blood to test whether fetal clonotypes persist. To rule out contamination, replicate twin experiments were performed at different times with different library preparation protocols. The paper's findings and limits, for the study overall: Because the same donors could not be followed over many years, the conclusions relied on cross-sectional statistical analysis. A weaker excess of twin sharing was found in beta out-of-frame sequences because the signal-to-noise ratio was lowered by fewer shared sequences. Abundant cord blood beta clonotypes had fewer insertions, young adult naive repertoires showed a similar but weaker trend, and memory repertoires showed no such trend. Recombination models systematically underestimated out-of-frame TCR alpha sharing in monozygotic twins but agreed with sharing between unrelated individuals. Out-of-frame TCR alpha sequences shared between twins showed an excess of low generation-probability sequences compared with coincidental sharing between unrelated individuals. Invariant T cells such as MAIT and iNKT could partly confound zero-insertion analyses, though diverse VJ usage argued against this for most clonotypes.

Cut back by 5 bases and 0 bases, the V and J ends lie 12 bases apart. Including cysteine and phenylalanine, the CDR3 has 15 amino acids. Just the 45-base CDR3 DNA is kept, in frame starting at base 1. For CDR1 and CDR2, the germline V gene lists SGHTA and FQGTGA. Every donor was a healthy Caucasian. The twin cohort comprised three pairs of female monozygotic twins, all aged roughly 18 to 30 years. Positive isolation kits from Invitrogen were used to isolate CD4+ and CD8+ T cell populations. As concerns this clonotype: Its target antigen remains unknown. No qualities accompany the bases; no much larger clone lies one base away.

The protocol used for the library was 5' RACE. Data came from an Illumina HiSeq 2000. A universal primer binding site was added through template switching, and the final cDNA carried a unique molecular identifier so that TCR cDNA molecules could be counted accurately. First-strand cDNA for TCR alpha and beta chains was synthesized from specific primers in the conserved constant-segment region. Each cDNA library was double barcoded, with a SMART-Mk sample barcode plus Illumina barcodes, to control for contamination. TruSeq adapter sequences along with Illumina sample barcodes were introduced in two successive PCR steps. TCR alpha and beta cDNA libraries were sequenced on the Illumina HiSeq platform with custom primers. The study's processing was this. Raw reads were processed with MiGEC to extract unique molecular identifiers, and MiXCR was used to determine CDR3 positions. Recombination models were inferred per individual with the repgenHMM and IGoR tools using an EM algorithm. The tcR package in R was used for shared clonotype analysis, with sharing normalized by the product of cloneset sizes. To study raw recombination free of thymic and clonal selection effects, out-of-frame nonproductive sequences were analyzed. TCRdb passed the public sequencing reads through fastp at Q25 and MiXCR, retaining productive beta sequences. Each CDR3 protein gets just one entry, which takes the most common genes and DNA from the rows behind it. In this record, the V and J calls reflect TCRdb's handling and not the investigators' own analysis. Recorded for this sample are 400,000 to 600,000 distinct CDR3 sequences; about 20% of them occurred a single time. The leading ten clones occupy 0.45% to 0.5% of the sample.

The same data also contributed to another study, on yellow fever vaccine responses in identical twins. Taken from the second paper: The T cell response to vaccination in identical twins was reported by the authors to appear partly convergent and partly personalized. In the study, vaccine-responding T cell clones were precisely tracked in identical twins.

The receptor comes from a woman aged 18-35 years in good health. The rearrangement combines TRBV7-3 with TRBJ2-3; the D gene is perhaps TRBD1 or TRBD2, as each covers 5 bases. What was sequenced was CD4+ T cells sorted from blood. The CDR3 is CASSPGPPSTDTQYF. At the DNA level, the sequence is TGTGCCAGCAGCCCGGGACCTCCAAGCACAGATACGCAGTATTTT.